These 26 T cell receptor beta chains were sequenced from one sample in a study of CD4 T cells in relation to SARS-CoV-2 and coronaviruses. Only in-frame clones appear in the TCRdb table, and some are missing; sequencing was by immunoSEQ multiplex PCR. The profile shows about 56,000 clones, 92% of them singletons. Material for sequencing was naive CD4+ T cells from PBMCs. Noted subset: naive CD4+ T cells isolated by negative enrichment. These TCRs come from an adult with COVID-19.

This chain links TRBV3-1 (or the pseudogene TRBV3-2) with TRBJ2-7; tentatively, D is TRBD1 or TRBD2 (5 bases each). Between the trimmed V and J ends, which lost 0 bases and 0 bases, there was a span of 18 bases. Germline V gene data show CDR1 as LGHDT and CDR2 as YNNKEL (reference sequence). The CDR3 length is 18 residues. The CDR3 bases are TGTGCCAGCAGCCAAGACAGAGGGCTTTTGGGGGTCTCCTACGAGCAGTACTTC. Encoded protein: CASSQDRGLLGVSYEQYF.

The rearrangement links TRBV29-1 to TRBJ1-2; 12 positions match TRBD1. Looked up from germline, CDR1 is SQVTM and CDR2 is ANQGSEA. The junction had 8 bases not matched to a gene; V was cut back by 0 bases and J by 12 bases. This CDR3 spans 14 amino acids. CDR3 amino acids: CSVEEGQGAMGDTF. DNA for the CDR3: TGCAGCGTTGAAGAGGGACAGGGGGCGATGGGCGACACCTTC. Supplemented by reference TRBV29-1 and TRBJ1-2, the full variable domain reads SAVISQKPSRDICQRGTSLTIQCQVDSQVTMMFWYRQQPGQSLTLIATANQGSEATYESGFVIDKFPISRPNLTFSTLTVSNMSPEDSSIYLCSVEEGQGAMGDTFGSGTRLTVV.

CDR3 in amino acids: CANRWRADTQYF. CDR3 nucleotides: TGTGCCAATCGATGGAGGGCCGATACGCAGTATTTT. This sequence joins TRBV27 and TRBJ2-3; TRBD2 might be the D (6 bases). Germline values: CDR1 MNHEY, CDR2 SMNVEV (reference sequence). V dropped 10 bases and J dropped 6 bases, with 14 bases sitting between them. The CDR3 loop spans 12 amino acids.

This clone was recorded only once. V gene TRBV7-9 combines with J gene TRBJ1-4; 11 nucleotides align to TRBD1. This CDR3 is 19 amino acids long. V lost 7 bases and J lost 6; bases outside the gene matches: 19. The V gene's germline CDR1 is SEHNR and CDR2 FQNEAQ (reference sequence). The CDR3 loop is CASTSRGTGGEGAYEKLFF. The CDR3 DNA reads TGTGCCAGCACCTCAAGGGGGACAGGGGGTGAAGGGGCGTATGAAAAACTGTTTTTT.

This clone appeared a single time. The genes are TRBV28 and TRBJ1-1; 10 bases are a match to TRBD1. The germline V gene has CDR1 MDHEN and CDR2 SYDVKM. After removal of 3 bases from V and 3 bases from J, the junction contained 7 bases not matched to a gene. The CDR3 is made up of 16 amino acids. CDR3 in amino acids: CASSLNPGQGHTEAFF. CDR3 DNA: TGTGCCAGCAGTTTGAATCCGGGACAGGGGCACACTGAAGCTTTCTTT.

V and J are TRBV3-1 (or the pseudogene TRBV3-2) and TRBJ2-3, with 8 bases that match TRBD2. Germline V CDR1 and CDR2: LGHDT, YNNKEL (reference sequence). V lost 2 bases, J lost 1 base, and 11 bases stayed unmatched. The CDR3 contains 18 residues. CDR3 in DNA: TGTGCCAGCAGCCAAAATCGACGACGGGAGGGCCGCACAGATACGCAGTATTTT. Translating it yields CASSQNRRREGRTDTQYF.

The chain links TRBV27 to TRBJ1-4, with D perhaps matching TRBD1 (6 bases). Looked up from germline, CDR1 is MNHEY and CDR2 is SMNVEV (reference sequence). The V end was cut by 5 bases, the J end by 5 bases, with 18 bases between. CDR3 size: 16 residues. CDR3 amino acids: CASSRTASPSNEKLFF. For the CDR3, the DNA is TGTGCCAGCAGTAGGACAGCCAGCCCCTCGAATGAAAAACTGTTTTTT.

The chain has TRBV19 and TRBJ1-1, with D hard to call. From germline, CDR1 is LNHDA and CDR2 SQIVND (reference sequence). V was clipped by 5 bases and J by 9 bases, with 10 bases between them. The CDR3 loop spans 11 amino acids. CDR3 sequence (DNA): TGTGCCAGTAGTTCCCGGGTCAAAGCTTTCTTT. Amino acids: CASSSRVKAFF. The complete variable domain, with remaining parts taken from reference TRBV19 and TRBJ1-1, reads DGGITQSPKYLFRKEGQNVTLSCEQNLNHDAMYWYRQDPGQGLRLIYYSQIVNDFQKGDIAEGYSVSREKKESFPLTVTSAQKNPTAFYLCASSSRVKAFFGQGTRLTVV.

The genes are TRBV7-2 and TRBJ2-4; tentatively, D is TRBD1 or TRBD2 (6 bases each). The CDR3 length is 18 residues. Trimming removed 1 base from V and 2 bases from J, with 18 bases in between. The V gene's germline CDR1 is SGHTA and CDR2 FQGNSA. CDR3 DNA sequence: TGTGCCAGCAGCTTAGGCACGGAAGGGGGGATTCCCAAAAACATTCAGTACTTC. Protein product: CASSLGTEGGIPKNIQYF.

V usage is TRBV6-5 and J usage is TRBJ1-4; D is unclear. CDR3 length: 14 residues. Germline lookup yields CDR1 MNHEY and CDR2 SVGAGI. Deletions cut 6 bases from V and 3 bases from J, with 11 bases between. In nucleotides, the CDR3 is TGTGCCAGCAGGTACATCGGACCTAATGAAAAACTGTTTTTT. Amino acid sequence: CASRYIGPNEKLFF.

This chain connects TRBV9 to TRBJ2-2; D gene uncertain. Germline V gene data show CDR1 as SGDLS and CDR2 as YYNGEE. The V gene lost 0 bases and the J gene lost 7 bases, with 10 bases spanning the gap. The CDR3 covers 14 residues. This CDR3 is CASSVGLDHGELFF. The CDR3 coding sequence is TGTGCCAGCAGCGTAGGTCTCGACCACGGGGAGCTGTTTTTT.

This rearrangement joins TRBV4-2 to TRBJ2-1, with D hard to call. Germline V gene data show CDR1 as LGHNA and CDR2 as YNFKEQ. The CDR3 totals 15 residues. V lost 0 bases and J 9 bases, leaving 15 bases between the germline ends. The CDR3 here is CASSQDPPPLGEQFF. Written as DNA, the CDR3 is TGTGCCAGCAGCCAAGATCCCCCACCCTTGGGTGAGCAGTTCTTC.

The rearrangement links TRBV24-1 to TRBJ2-1, with D perhaps matching TRBD1 (5 bases). The CDR3 is made up of 16 amino acids. V shed 3 bases and J shed 0 bases, with 11 bases lying between them. Germline lookup yields CDR1 KGHDR and CDR2 SFDVKD. CDR3 DNA sequence: TGTGCCACCAGTGATAGCAGGGCTAGCTCCTACAATGAGCAGTTCTTC. This translates into CATSDSRASSYNEQFF.

The rearrangement joins TRBV3-1 (or the pseudogene TRBV3-2) to TRBJ2-7, with no clear D. CDR1 and CDR2 from the germline V gene are LGHDT and YNNKEL (reference sequence). CDR3 size: 16 residues. Trimming took 0 bases from V and 0 from J, leaving 12 bases between them. The CDR3 reads CASSQDVRRRSYEQYF. The CDR3 region has the DNA TGTGCCAGCAGCCAAGATGTGCGGCGGCGCTCCTACGAGCAGTACTTC.

The chain joins TRBV7-9 to TRBJ2-7; D might be TRBD1 (5 bases). V dropped 1 base and J dropped 6 bases, with 16 bases sitting between them. The CDR3 loop spans 15 amino acids. The germline V gene has CDR1 SEHNR and CDR2 FQNEAQ (reference sequence). The CDR3 loop reads CASSLGTWGVSEQYF. The CDR3 DNA reads TGTGCCAGCAGCTTAGGCACTTGGGGCGTCTCCGAGCAGTACTTC. The complete variable domain, with remaining parts taken from reference TRBV7-9 and TRBJ2-7, reads DTGVSQNPRHKITKRGQNVTFRCDPISEHNRLYWYRQTLGQGPEFLTYFQNEAQLEKSRLLSDRFSAERPKGSFSTLEIQRTEQGDSAMYLCASSLGTWGVSEQYFGPGTRLTVT.

V usage is TRBV6-2 or TRBV6-3 and J usage is TRBJ2-1; a weak D match, TRBD1 (5 bases). Trimming shortened V by 5 bases and J by 2 bases, and 22 bases separated the two germline ends. Germline V gives CDR1 MNHEY, CDR2 SVGEGT. The CDR3 runs to 18 residues. CDR3 sequence: CASSTSSLWGGPYNEQFF. Here the CDR3 DNA reads TGTGCCAGCAGTACCTCTTCCCTCTGGGGCGGACCCTACAATGAGCAGTTCTTC.

This clone was counted a single time. V gene TRBV7-2 combines with J gene TRBJ2-1; 13 nucleotides match TRBD2. V was clipped by 1 base and J by 7 bases; unmatched bases: 10. CDR3 length equals 18 residues. In germline, CDR1 is SGHTA, CDR2 FQGNSA. This CDR3 reads CASSLDAGTSGARNEQFF. The CDR3 coding sequence is TGTGCCAGCAGCTTAGACGCCGGGACTAGCGGGGCCAGAAATGAGCAGTTCTTC.

J is TRBJ1-5 and V is TRBV6-6, with D uncertain. This CDR3 has 14 residues. Germline V CDR1 and CDR2: MNHNY, SVGAGI (reference sequence). V shed 6 bases and J shed 9 bases, with 18 bases lying between them. The CDR3 DNA is TGTGCCAGCAGGAAATCGGACGGAGGTGGGCCCCAGCATTTT. This gives the protein CASRKSDGGGPQHF.

The chain is built from TRBV28 and TRBJ1-3, with D unclear. Germline-derived CDR1 and CDR2 are MDHEN and SYDVKM. V lost 6 bases, J lost 4 bases, and 16 bases lay in between. This CDR3 is 15 amino acids long. In nucleotides, the CDR3 is TGTGCCAGCAGCCCCCGGATCCCATTAGGAAACACCATATATTTT. It yields the protein CASSPRIPLGNTIYF.

This clone was detected once. The chain carries TRBV7-9 and TRBJ2-1; 10 nucleotides match TRBD2. The V segment lost 0 bases and the J segment 2 bases; nucleotides outside the gene matches: 1. The CDR3 spans 16 residues. Per germline, CDR1 SEHNR and CDR2 FQNEAQ (reference sequence). CDR3 sequence (DNA): TGTGCCAGCAGCTTAGCCGGACTAGCGGCCTACAATGAGCAGTTCTTC. This sequence encodes CASSLAGLAAYNEQFF.

This clone was detected once. J is TRBJ2-3 and V is TRBV11-2; the match to TRBD2 covers 15 bases. The CDR3 extends over 19 amino acids. Germline trimming cut 4 bases from V and 1 base from J; bases unmatched to any gene: 9. Germline CDR1 SGHAT, CDR2 FQNNGV. The CDR3 DNA sequence: TGTGCCAGCAGCTCGGGACTAGCGGGAGGCCTAAGGGGCACAGATACGCAGTATTTT. It specifies CASSSGLAGGLRGTDTQYF. Together with reference TRBV11-2 and TRBJ2-3, the CDR3 gives the full variable domain: EAGVAQSPRYKIIEKRQSVAFWCNPISGHATLYWYQQILGQGPKLLIQFQNNGVVDDSQLPKDRFSAERLKGVDSTLKIQPAKLEDSAVYLCASSSGLAGGLRGTDTQYFGPGTRLTVL.

V is TRBV11-2 and J is TRBJ2-1; TRBD2 matches at 14 bases. CDR3 size: 19 residues. V lost 2 bases and J lost 0; bases outside the gene matches: 6. Germline CDR1 reads SGHAT; CDR2 reads FQNNGV. This CDR3 is CASSLRLAGGPSSYNEQFF. The DNA of the CDR3 is TGTGCCAGCAGCTTACGACTAGCGGGAGGGCCGAGCTCCTACAATGAGCAGTTCTTC.

V and J are TRBV7-9 and TRBJ2-5, with a tentative D call TRBD1 (6 bases). The V gene's germline CDR1 is SEHNR and CDR2 FQNEAQ (reference sequence). The CDR3 runs 15 residues. V was shortened by 2 bases and J by 3 bases, with 13 bases between the two germline ends. The CDR3: CASSLRGQWEETQYF. DNA for the CDR3: TGTGCCAGCAGCTTAAGGGGACAATGGGAAGAGACCCAGTACTTC.

The chain links TRBV6-5 to TRBJ1-5, with TRBD1 identical over 7 bases. Losses at the gene ends were 10 bases for V and 6 bases for J; bases not matched to a gene: 12. This CDR3 is built from 14 residues. Germline loops: CDR1 MNHEY, CDR2 SVGAGI. In nucleotides, the CDR3 is TGTGCCACCCAACCCAGGGGGTCAGGTCAGCCCCAGCATTTT. Its translation: CATQPRGSGQPQHF.

The DNA for the CDR3 is TGTGCCAGCAGCCTAAGAGGGGGTCCAGGGGCAGATACGCAGTATTTT. Translation: CASSLRGGPGADTQYF. The chain employs TRBV7-2 and TRBJ2-3; D possibly corresponds to TRBD1 (6 bases). Germline V gives CDR1 SGHTA, CDR2 FQGNSA. The CDR3 spans 16 residues. V dropped 5 bases and J dropped 4 bases, with 19 bases sitting between them.

This rearrangement joins TRBV13 to TRBJ2-1; no clear D. V was cut by 2 bases and J by 6 bases, with 14 bases left in between. The CDR3 spans 15 residues. In germline, CDR1 is PRHDT, CDR2 FYEKMQ (reference sequence). CDR3 residues: CASSLNPPQVNEQFF. CDR3 DNA: TGTGCCAGCAGCTTAAATCCACCCCAGGTCAATGAGCAGTTCTTC.